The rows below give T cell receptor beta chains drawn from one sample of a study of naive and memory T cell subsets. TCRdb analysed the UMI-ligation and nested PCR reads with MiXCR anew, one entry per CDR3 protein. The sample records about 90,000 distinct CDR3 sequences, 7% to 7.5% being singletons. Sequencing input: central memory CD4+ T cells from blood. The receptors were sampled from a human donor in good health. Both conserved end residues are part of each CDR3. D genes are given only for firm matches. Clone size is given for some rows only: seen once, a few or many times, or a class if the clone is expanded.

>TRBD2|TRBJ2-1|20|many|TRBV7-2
TGTGCCAGCAGCTTAGGGGTTAGACTAGCGGGGACAAGCTCCTACAATGAGCAGTTCTTC
CASSLGVRLAGTSSYNEQFF
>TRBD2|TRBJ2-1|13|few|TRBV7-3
TGTGCCAGCAGCCTCCAGCGGGGGGGTGAGCAGTTCTTC
CASSLQRGGEQFF
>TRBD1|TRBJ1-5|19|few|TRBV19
TGTGCCAGTAGCCGGGGAATCGCCGGGACAGGGCTCGGCAATCAGCCCCAGCATTTT
CASSRGIAGTGLGNQPQHF
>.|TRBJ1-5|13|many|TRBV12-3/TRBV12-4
TGTGCCAGCACCTACAGGTTGGAACAGCCCCAGCATTTT
CASTYRLEQPQHF
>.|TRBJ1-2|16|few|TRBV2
TGTGCCAGCACCCCCCGTTTGGGGAAGAGTATCTATGGCTACACCTTC
CASTPRLGKSIYGYTF
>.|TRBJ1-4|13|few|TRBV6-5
TGTGCCAGCAGCTGGACAGTTAATGAAAAACTGTTTTTT
CASSWTVNEKLFF
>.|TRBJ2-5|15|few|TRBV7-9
TGTGCCAGCAGCTCCACCCGGGGGTCCCAAGAGACCCAGTACTTC
CASSSTRGSQETQYF
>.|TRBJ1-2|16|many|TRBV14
TGTGCCAGCAGCCTCTTCGAAGGATCAGGGCCCTATGGCTACACCTTC
CASSLFEGSGPYGYTF
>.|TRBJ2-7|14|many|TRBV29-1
TGCAGCGTTGAGTGGCAGGGAAAACCCTACGAGCAGTACTTC
CSVEWQGKPYEQYF
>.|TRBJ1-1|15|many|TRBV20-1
TGCAGTGCTAGAGATAGTACGGGGGACGTCGTAAAAGCTTTCTTT
CSARDSTGDVVKAFF
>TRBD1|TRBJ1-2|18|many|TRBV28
TGTGCCAGCAGCCGACCCTATAAACACAGGGGGCGCGACTATGGCTACACCTTC
CASSRPYKHRGRDYGYTF
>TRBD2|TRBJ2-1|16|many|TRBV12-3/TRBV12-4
TGTGCCAGCAGTTTAAAGGCTAGCGGGGGACGCAATGAGCAGTTCTTC
CASSLKASGGRNEQFF
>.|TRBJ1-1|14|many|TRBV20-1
TGCAGTGCTAGTTCCGGGGGCGCGAACACTGAAGCTTTCTTT
CSASSGGANTEAFF
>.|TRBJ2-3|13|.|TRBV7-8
TGTGCCAGCAGCCAGCGGGTTACAGATACGCAGTATTTT
CASSQRVTDTQYF
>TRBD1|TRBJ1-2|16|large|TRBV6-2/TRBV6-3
TGTGCCAGCAGGCGGACAGGGACAACGACTAGCTATGGCTACACCTTC
CASRRTGTTTSYGYTF